These 17 T cell receptor beta chains share one sample of origin, sequenced in a study of blood T cell repertoires in COVID-19. The protocol was immunoSEQ multiplex PCR, while the TCRdb copy is restricted to in-frame clones and leaves out a portion. This table holds some 700,000 clones, around 90% found once. What was sequenced was peripheral blood. The receptors were sampled from a woman aged 18-29 years with acute or convalescent COVID-19.

About this clone itself: Within the sample, other DNA sequences also encode this same CDR3. The J gene is TRBJ1-2, the V gene TRBV9, with 8 positions matching TRBD1. V lost 3 bases to trimming and J lost 4 bases; unmatched junction nucleotides: 2. CDR3 length: 13 residues. Germline V lookup: CDR1 SGDLS, CDR2 YYNGEE. CDR3: CASSADRGYGYTF. The DNA of the CDR3 is TGTGCCAGCAGCGCCGACAGGGGCTATGGCTACACCTTC.

The chain recombines TRBV19 with TRBJ1-2; 10 nucleotides agree with TRBD1. CDR1 and CDR2 from the germline V gene are LNHDA and SQIVND (reference sequence). V lost 5 bases to trimming and J lost 9 bases; unmatched junction nucleotides: 12. The CDR3 sequence is 15 residues long. Written as DNA, the CDR3 is TGTGCCAGTAGTGCCCGGGACAGGGGACTTCCTAGCTACACCTTC. Protein product: CASSARDRGLPSYTF.

This clone was seen only once. The gene calls are TRBV14 and TRBJ2-3, with unresolved D. Looked up from germline, CDR1 is SGHDN and CDR2 is FVKESK. This CDR3 spans 15 amino acids. The V gene lost 0 bases and the J gene lost 6 bases, with 13 bases spanning the gap. The CDR3 sequence: CASSQDWAPRDTQYF. The CDR3 DNA follows: TGTGCCAGCAGCCAAGATTGGGCGCCCAGGGATACGCAGTATTTT.

J is TRBJ2-3 and V is TRBV4-2; TRBD2 agrees at 8 bases. From germline, CDR1 is LGHNA and CDR2 YNFKEQ. This CDR3 is built from 18 residues. Trimming removed 5 bases from V and 2 bases from J; junction bases left unmatched: 15. The CDR3 bases are TGTGCCAGCAGCTTATACTCGGGGGGGTGGGGACCCACAGATACGCAGTATTTT. Protein: CASSLYSGGWGPTDTQYF.

V usage is TRBV7-9 and J usage is TRBJ2-7, with 9 nucleotides matching TRBD1. J gave up 5 bases and V 5 bases, and 16 bases lay outside the gene matches. The length of the CDR3 is 17 residues. CDR1 SEHNR and CDR2 FQNEAQ come from the germline V gene (reference sequence). CDR3 loop: CASSPQPGTGSKNEQYF. The CDR3, as DNA: TGTGCCAGCAGCCCTCAGCCAGGGACAGGGTCAAAGAACGAGCAGTACTTC. The variable domain in full, with the rest retrieved from reference TRBV7-9 and TRBJ2-7, is DTGVSQNPRHKITKRGQNVTFRCDPISEHNRLYWYRQTLGQGPEFLTYFQNEAQLEKSRLLSDRFSAERPKGSFSTLEIQRTEQGDSAMYLCASSPQPGTGSKNEQYFGPGTRLTVT.

The rearrangement joins TRBV10-3 to TRBJ2-7; TRBD1 is a possible D gene (5 bases). Germline assignment: CDR1 ENHRY and CDR2 SYGVKD. V lost 8 bases and J 6 bases, leaving 8 bases between the germline ends. The CDR3 contains 10 residues. In DNA, the CDR3 is TGTGCCATCGGGCAGGGCGAGCAGTACTTC. It encodes CAIGQGEQYF.

This chain links TRBV4-1 with TRBJ2-2; D not resolved. The germline CDR1 and CDR2 sequences are MGHRA and YSYEKL. The CDR3 has 16 amino acids. The V end was cut by 1 base, the J end by 4 bases, with 13 bases between. In DNA, the CDR3 is TGCGCCAGCAGCCAAGTGGCTTACCCGTCCACCGGGGAGCTGTTTTTT. This codes for CASSQVAYPSTGELFF.

This chain joins TRBV9 and TRBJ1-1; a weak D match, TRBD1 (5 bases). Germline CDR1 is SGDLS and CDR2 is YYNGEE. Trimming took 2 bases from V and 0 from J, leaving 11 bases between them. The CDR3 totals 15 residues. The CDR3 region is CASSVGLQVNTEAFF. The CDR3 region has the DNA TGTGCCAGCAGCGTTGGACTACAGGTGAACACTGAAGCTTTCTTT.

This clone was found a few times. V is TRBV9 and J is TRBJ1-2; tentatively, D is TRBD1 (5 bases). The germline V gene has CDR1 SGDLS and CDR2 YYNGEE. The CDR3 has 19 residues. V dropped 0 bases and J dropped 0 bases, with 21 bases sitting between them. The chain's CDR3 is CASSVEGEVVPNTNYGYTF. The CDR3 nucleotides read TGTGCCAGCAGCGTAGAAGGGGAGGTGGTTCCAAATACTAACTATGGCTACACCTTC.

V and J are TRBV6-4 and TRBJ2-1, with 8 bases fitting TRBD2. The CDR3 totals 15 residues. V lost 1 base to trimming and J lost 12 bases; unmatched junction nucleotides: 11. Germline-derived CDR1 and CDR2 are MRHNA and SNTAGT. The CDR3 DNA is TGTGCCAGCAGTGACTATGAGCGGGGGCTCCAGGGGCAGTTCTTC. Its protein product is CASSDYERGLQGQFF.

The V call is TRBV13, the J call TRBJ2-4, with D perhaps TRBD1 (6 bases). CDR1 PRHDT and CDR2 FYEKMQ come from the germline V gene (reference sequence). There are 14 residues in the CDR3. Trimming removed 0 bases from V and 3 bases from J, with 6 bases in between. Written as DNA, the CDR3 is TGTGCCAGCAGCTTAGGCAGGGGCAAAAACATTCAGTACTTC. Translated: CASSLGRGKNIQYF.

This clone was detected only once. V gene TRBV30 combines with J gene TRBJ1-2; unclear D gene. The V end lost 0 bases, the J end lost 8 bases, and 7 bases lay between the germline ends. Per the germline V gene, CDR1 is GTSNPN and CDR2 is SVGIG (reference sequence). The CDR3 contains 11 residues. The CDR3 is CAWSVPEGYTF. CDR3 DNA sequence: TGTGCCTGGAGTGTACCGGAGGGCTACACCTTC.

In this sample, this clone turned up many times. CDR3 coding DNA: TGTGCCAGCAGCCCCAGCCAGGACAGGGACTGTTCACCCCTCCACTTT. Its protein is CASSPSQDRDCSPLHF. The chain recombines TRBV21-1 with TRBJ1-6; the DNA was not compared with TRBD1, the D call given in the table. TRBV21-1 is a documented pseudogene. This CDR3 region has 16 residues.

The chain uses TRBV13 and TRBJ1-2; D is possibly TRBD1 (6 bases). The ends were cut back, 3 bases at V and 3 bases at J, with 14 bases in the middle. The germline V gene has CDR1 PRHDT and CDR2 FYEKMQ (reference sequence). CDR3 length: 15 amino acids. The CDR3 nucleotides read TGTGCCAGCAGCTTGGGCGCACAGGGCCACTATGGCTACACCTTC. Protein product: CASSLGAQGHYGYTF.

The chain carries TRBV5-1 and TRBJ1-2, with 7 bases that match TRBD1. Trimming at V came to 0 bases and at J to 2 bases, leaving 7 bases not matched to a gene. Germline CDR1 and CDR2: SGHRS and YFSETQ. CDR3 length: 16 residues. The CDR3 spells CASSLGAGQTNYGYTF. The CDR3 DNA follows: TGCGCCAGCAGCTTGGGTGCGGGACAGACAAACTATGGCTACACCTTC.

V gene TRBV15 combines with J gene TRBJ1-2, with TRBD1 identical over 10 bases. Germline CDR1 LNHNV, CDR2 YYDKDF (reference sequence). V shed 0 bases and J 6 bases; nucleotides not matched to a gene: 7. CDR3 length: 16 amino acids. The CDR3 nucleotides read TGTGCCACCAGCAGAGATACTCCGGGACAGGGGAATGGCTACACCTTC. Protein sequence: CATSRDTPGQGNGYTF.

This clone was detected only once. The chain has TRBV5-6 and TRBJ1-4, with 8 bases that match TRBD1. The CDR3 has 15 residues. Germline loops: CDR1 SGHDT, CDR2 YYEEEE. The ends lost 3 bases at V and 4 bases at J; junction bases unmatched: 5. Here the CDR3 reads CASSWGTGSNEKLFF. The CDR3, as DNA: TGTGCCAGCAGCTGGGGGACAGGTAGTAATGAAAAACTGTTTTTT. Using reference TRBV5-6 and TRBJ1-4 for the parts outside the CDR3, the full variable domain is DAGVTQSPTHLIKTRGQQVTLRCSPKSGHDTVSWYQQALGQGPQFIFQYYEEEERQRGNFPDRFSGHQFPNYSSELNVNALLLGDSALYLCASSWGTGSNEKLFFGSGTQLSVL.